A selection of T cell receptor beta chains follows, all from one sample in a study of patients and donors after allogeneic stem cell transplantation. MiXCR, applied by TCRdb to the RT-PCR reads, yields one record per CDR3 protein. The data contain about 74,000 distinct CDR3 sequences, more than 20% of them seen just once; the ten biggest clones take up around 27%. The specimen sequenced was blood, either unsorted or a sorted T cell fraction (not recorded which). Receptors originate from a human donor who was either an allogeneic HSCT recipient or a stem cell or donor lymphocyte infusion donor (not recorded which). It is not recorded whose cells these are; they may come from a transplant donor. Both conserved end residues are part of each CDR3. The D gene is left open where the match is weak. The size of a clone is reported for some rows only, either as once, few or many, or as a class for expanded clones.

clone_size	v_call	j_call	d_call	cdr3_nt	cdr3_aa
few	TRBV3-1	TRBJ2-2	.	TGTGCCAGCAGCCAAGATGGGACCCGCGGGGAGCTGTTTTTT	CASSQDGTRGELFF
few	TRBV5-1	TRBJ1-2	TRBD1	TGCGCCAGCAGCAGTACCGGGACAGCTGGTAACTATGGCTACACCTTC	CASSSTGTAGNYGYTF
few	TRBV12-3/TRBV12-4	TRBJ2-7	.	TGTGCCAGCAGTTTCTCCGGGATTACCTCCTTC	CASSFSGITSF
few	TRBV11-2	TRBJ1-1	.	TGTGCCAGCAGCTTAGTTGGCGGACCAGTGGTGGGCGGTCCTGAAGCTTTCTTT	CASSLVGGPVVGGPEAFF
.	TRBV14	TRBJ1-6	.	TGTGCCAGCAGCCAGGACTACTCACCCCTCCACTTT	CASSQDYSPLHF
.	TRBV7-9	TRBJ1-3	.	TGTGCCAGCAGCTTAGAGGGGTTCTCTGGAAACACCATATATTTT	CASSLEGFSGNTIYF
.	TRBV4-3	TRBJ2-3	.	TGCGCCAGCAGCCAAGGAGGGTACACAGATACGCAGTATTTT	CASSQGGYTDTQYF
.	TRBV12-3/TRBV12-4	TRBJ1-2	TRBD1	TGTGCCAGCAGCACAGACAGGGGCAACACCTTC	CASSTDRGNTF
.	TRBV12-3/TRBV12-4	TRBJ2-3	TRBD2	TGTGCCAGCAACCCACTAGCGGGGGGAGATACGCAGTATTTT	CASNPLAGGDTQYF
few	TRBV20-1	TRBJ1-2	.	TGCAGTGCTCCTACCCACTCTCAGACAGGTGGGGGACTCTATGGCTACACCTTC	CSAPTHSQTGGGLYGYTF
.	TRBV20-1	TRBJ2-7	.	TGCAGTGCTAGAGATAAGATGGACGAGCAGTACTTC	CSARDKMDEQYF
few	TRBV15	TRBJ2-2	.	TGTGCCACCAGCAGAGGTCTAGCGAGAAACACCGGGGAGCTGTTTTTT	CATSRGLARNTGELFF
.	TRBV7-8	TRBJ2-1	.	TGTGCCAGCAGCCAACGGGACGGGGTCAATGAGCAGTTCTTC	CASSQRDGVNEQFF
.	TRBV4-3	TRBJ1-4	.	TGCGCCAGCAGCCAAGCACGGCGGTCCAATGAAAAACTGTTTTTT	CASSQARRSNEKLFF
.	TRBV21-1	TRBJ2-7	.	TGTGCCAGCAGCAAAGCGCTAAGGGACAGGGAGTACGAGCAGTACTTC	CASSKALRDREYEQYF
.	TRBV5-1	TRBJ2-5	.	TGCGCCAGCAGCTTGGCAGGATCCCAAGAGACCCAGTACTTC	CASSLAGSQETQYF
.	TRBV9	TRBJ2-5	.	TGTGCCAGCAGCCCCATCTACCTAGGGGAGACCCAGTACTTC	CASSPIYLGETQYF
.	TRBV21-1	TRBJ1-1	.	TGTGCCAGCAGCCCGGTCCGGGTCCAGGCGTTCACTGAAGCTTTCTTT	CASSPVRVQAFTEAFF
.	TRBV5-1	TRBJ2-2	.	TGCGCCAGCAGCTTGTCAAAACCCGGGGAGCTGTTTTTT	CASSLSKPGELFF
.	TRBV5-1	TRBJ2-2	TRBD2	TGCGCCAGCAGCTTGCGACTAGCGGGAGTGTCAGGGGAGCTGTTTTTT	CASSLRLAGVSGELFF
.	TRBV20-1	TRBJ1-2	TRBD1	TGCAGTGCGCCCTCGCCACAGGGGCGCATAGACTATGGCTACACCTTC	CSAPSPQGRIDYGYTF
.	TRBV7-9	TRBJ1-5	TRBD1	TGTGCCAGCAGCCACTCGGACAGGGGGTTTCAGCCCCAGCATTTT	CASSHSDRGFQPQHF